This TCR beta chain originates from a study of low-dose radiotherapy and immunotherapy resistance in tumors. Study-wide context: Ipilimumab 1 mg/kg every six weeks, together with nivolumab 240 mg every two weeks, was given intravenously to patients.

Per the germline V gene, CDR1 is SEHNR and CDR2 is FQNEAQ (reference sequence). J was trimmed by 1 base and V by 5 bases; bases with no gene match: 4. The CDR3 consists of 16 residues. cDNA synthesis used a TRAV/TRBV-specific primer set for both chains. A roughly 20-cycle PCR with a constant-region primer and V-primer adapter amplified TCRs. The isolated mRNA underwent amplification through in vitro transcription. MiXCR, run by TCRdb on the reads, gives a single entry per CDR3 protein. This sample has approximately 84,000 distinct CDR3 sequences; 15% to 20% occur once, and the top ten carry 2.8%. Time point indicated: before trial treatment. This clonotype was detected many times.

The chain has TRBV7-9 and TRBJ2-3, with TRBD2 identical over 12 bases. The sample was PBMCs, taken before treatment. This clonotype was sampled from a male donor with prostate cancer. The CDR3 region has the DNA TGTGCCAGCAGCCCCAGACTAGCGGGGGGCACAGATACGCAGTATTTT. Translated: CASSPRLAGGTDTQYF.